What follows is one T cell receptor (beta chain) and its context. In the original processing: Cell counts per sample came from amplifying reference gene primers. Clones were sequenced by immunoSEQ multiplex PCR, and TCRdb holds only the in-frame ones, with some missing. V, J and clone size are those of that table, while D and trimming were read from the DNA. The sample carries approximately 170,000 clones, around 85% recorded once. This specimen comes from a study of blood T cell repertoires in COVID-19. Whole-study context: Researchers got acute and convalescent COVID-19 samples from the United States, Italy and Spain.

Enrolled during active infection, Seattle patients were then followed longitudinally. Unmatched junction bases numbered 6, after V lost 5 bases and J lost 7 bases. The germline CDR1 and CDR2 sequences are SGHNT and YENEEA. The CDR3 contains 14 residues. Sequencing input: peripheral blood. The V and J genes are TRBV11-3 and TRBJ2-4; 9 nucleotides align to TRBD1. The sequence came from an elderly man with COVID-19, enrolled during active disease. For the CDR3, the DNA is TGTGCCAGCAGCCCGGACAGGGGCGGGAACATTCAGTACTTC. Protein: CASSPDRGGNIQYF.